This TCR beta chain was identified during a study of blood T cell repertoires in COVID-19. For the study at large: Samples representing acute and convalescent COVID-19 were sourced from the United States, Italy and Spain. Sample material is recorded as cDNA or gDNA derived from T cells, B-cell-depleted T cells, or PBMCs.

Those who participated ranged in age from about 18 to 89 years and resided in under 25 US areas. Here immunoSEQ multiplex PCR was the method, and the copy in TCRdb shows in-frame clones only, minus some. The table has roughly 200,000 clones, 75% to 85% seen once. This CDR3 is built from 17 residues. V was clipped by 5 bases and J by 5 bases; unmatched bases: 10. Germline V CDR1 and CDR2: SEHNR, FQNEAQ (reference sequence). The chain uses TRBV7-9 and TRBJ2-1; 12 bases fit TRBD2. The sequenced sample was PBMCs or T cells enriched from blood (not recorded which). The TCR sequence derives from a man in his forties who had recovered from COVID-19. The DNA for the CDR3 is TGTGCCAGCAGCACTGTTTGGACTAGCGGGACTCACAATGAGCAGTTCTTC. It translates to CASSTVWTSGTHNEQFF.